This passage covers 18 T cell receptor beta chains from one sample sequenced in a study of CD8 T cells in Susac syndrome. Random-hexamer reverse transcription was applied to roughly 0.5 to 1 ug RNA. TCRdb re-analysed the immunoSEQ multiplex PCR reads in MiXCR, keeping a single row per CDR3 protein. The repertoire holds 130,000 to 150,000 distinct CDR3 sequences, 94% seen once, with 0.075% to 0.1% in the top ten. Sequenced sample: CD4+ T cells from PBMCs. The receptors originated from a human donor in good health.

Comment on this clonotype: A read error may produce the germline difference seen at one junction end. The rearrangement joins TRBV7-9 to TRBJ1-1; no firm D call. The CDR3 length is 8 residues. The germline CDR1 and CDR2 sequences are SEHNR and FQNEAQ (reference sequence). CDR3 in amino acids: CATGPPLF. CDR3 nucleotide sequence: TGTGCCACCGGCCCGCCCCTCTTT.

The chain links TRBV19 to TRBJ2-1, with D tentatively TRBD2 (6 bases). The CDR3 is 15 amino acids. Germline V gene sequence: CDR1 LNHDA, CDR2 SQIVND (reference sequence). The V end lost 7 bases, the J end lost 10 bases, and 23 bases lay between the germline ends. The CDR3, as DNA: TGTGCCAGTACCTTAACCGGGACTCGGGTCGGAGAGCAGTTCTTC. Its protein product is CASTLTGTRVGEQFF.

CDR3 amino acids: CAWSVAWETQYF. In DNA form, the CDR3 reads TGTGCCTGGAGTGTGGCCTGGGAGACCCAGTACTTC. This chain connects TRBV30 to TRBJ2-5; D not resolved. The V end was cut by 0 bases, the J end by 5 bases, with 7 bases between. The CDR3 has 12 amino acids. CDR1 is GTSNPN and CDR2 is SVGIG in the germline V gene (reference sequence).

The chain couples TRBV7-9 to TRBJ2-1; D is unclear. The CDR3 runs to 13 residues. Trimming took 3 bases from V and 4 from J, leaving 7 bases between them. CDR1 is SEHNR and CDR2 is FQNEAQ in the germline V gene (reference sequence). CDR3 in amino acids: CASSLTGYNEQFF. The CDR3 DNA is TGTGCCAGCAGCTTGACTGGTTACAATGAGCAGTTCTTC.

The chain uses TRBV12-3 or TRBV12-4 and TRBJ2-1; D ambiguous. Trimming stripped 7 bases from V and 4 bases from J, with 14 bases between. The CDR3 runs 14 residues. The CDR3 DNA reads as TGTGCCAGCATCCCCCGGGCGTCTTACAATGAGCAGTTCTTC. This sequence encodes CASIPRASYNEQFF.

The genes are TRBV30 and TRBJ1-3; D uncertain. Germline assignment: CDR1 GTSNPN and CDR2 SVGIG (reference sequence). The CDR3 runs to 13 residues. V lost 3 bases, J lost 0 bases, and 6 bases lay in between. The chain's CDR3 is CAWRTASGNTIYF. The DNA for the CDR3 is TGTGCCTGGAGAACAGCCTCTGGAAACACCATATATTTT.

This chain connects TRBV27 to TRBJ2-3; TRBD2 is a possible D gene (5 bases). Germline assignment: CDR1 MNHEY and CDR2 SMNVEV (reference sequence). The ends were cut back, 2 bases at V and 6 bases at J, with 9 bases in the middle. The CDR3 has 13 amino acids. The CDR3 DNA is TGTGCCAGCAGTTTAAATAGGGAGGATACGCAGTATTTT. Translating it yields CASSLNREDTQYF.

This chain links TRBV28 with TRBJ2-2, with TRBD2 as a possible D gene (6 bases). V was trimmed by 2 bases and J by 4 bases, leaving 11 bases between them. Germline V gene lookup returns CDR1 MDHEN and CDR2 SYDVKM. This CDR3 contains 15 residues. For the CDR3, the DNA is TGTGCCAGCAGTTTAAGTCTAGCGAGCACCGGGGAGCTGTTTTTT. Its protein product is CASSLSLASTGELFF.

The chain employs TRBV20-1 and TRBJ1-5; 7 nucleotides line up with TRBD1. The germline V gene has CDR1 DFQATT and CDR2 SNEGSKA (reference sequence). V shed 0 bases, J shed 8 bases, and the junction held 10 bases outside the gene matches. The length of the CDR3 is 15 residues. The CDR3 sequence: CSARDGSRQGKPQHF. The CDR3 bases are TGCAGTGCTAGAGATGGCTCGAGACAGGGTAAGCCCCAGCATTTT.

The chain links TRBV7-9 to TRBJ1-2, with D possibly being TRBD1 (6 bases). The CDR3 has 14 amino acids. Germline CDR1 SEHNR, CDR2 FQNEAQ (reference sequence). V was pared by 5 bases and J by 3 bases, with 13 bases between. DNA for the CDR3: TGTGCCAGCAGCGAGAGAGGGGGGGACTATGGCTACACCTTC. Translating it yields CASSERGGDYGYTF.

The CDR3 sequence is CAWSKGGYEQYF. In nucleotides, the CDR3 is TGTGCCTGGAGTAAAGGGGGTTACGAGCAGTACTTC. The chain employs TRBV30 and TRBJ2-7; possible D gene TRBD1, 6 bases. The CDR3 contains 12 residues. Germline V gene lookup returns CDR1 GTSNPN and CDR2 SVGIG (reference sequence). The ends were cut back, 2 bases at V and 4 bases at J, with 9 bases in the middle.

The chain carries TRBV24-1 and TRBJ2-1, with TRBD2 matching 10 bases. Germline assignment: CDR1 KGHDR and CDR2 SFDVKD. J gave up 6 bases and V 4 bases, and 8 bases lay outside the gene matches. The length of the CDR3 is 16 residues. CDR3 sequence reads: CATSDHPSGSGNEQFF. CDR3 bases: TGTGCCACCAGTGACCATCCTAGCGGGAGTGGCAATGAGCAGTTCTTC.

On this clonotype: At one end the junction does not follow the germline gene, possibly because of a read error. This CDR3 is CASSLVPGTSHYNEQFF. The CDR3 DNA follows: TGTGCCAGCAGCTTAGTCCCCGGGACTAGTCACTACAATGAACAGTTCTTC. The gene calls are TRBV7-2 and TRBJ2-1; TRBD2 matches at 8 bases. Germline V lookup: CDR1 SGHTA, CDR2 FQGNSA. The CDR3 length is 17 residues.

The chain joins TRBV5-1 to TRBJ1-4, with 7 bases lining up with TRBD1. V was pared by 0 bases and J by 6 bases, with 5 bases of the junction left unmatched. CDR1 and CDR2 (germline): SGHRS, YFSETQ. CDR3 length equals 15 residues. This chain's CDR3 is CASSLEGQYYEKLFF. The CDR3 DNA sequence: TGCGCCAGCAGCTTGGAGGGACAGTACTATGAAAAACTGTTTTTT. Using reference TRBV5-1 and TRBJ1-4 for the parts outside the CDR3, the full variable domain is KAGVTQTPRYLIKTRGQQVTLSCSPISGHRSVSWYQQTPGQGLQFLFEYFSETQRNKGNFPGRFSGRQFSNSRSEMNVSTLELGDSALYLCASSLEGQYYEKLFFGSGTQLSVL.

This clonotype occurred once. The chain combines TRBV29-1 with TRBJ2-1, with 8 bases lining up with TRBD2. The CDR3 has 14 amino acids. V dropped 6 bases and J dropped 8; count of bases not matched to a gene: 12. Looked up from germline, CDR1 is SQVTM and CDR2 is ANQGSEA. The CDR3 region is CSVAPGLASDEQFF. DNA of the CDR3: TGCAGCGTCGCGCCCGGACTAGCCAGCGATGAGCAGTTCTTC.

This chain connects TRBV7-9 to TRBJ2-1, with D possibly being TRBD1 (5 bases). Germline loops: CDR1 SEHNR, CDR2 FQNEAQ (reference sequence). The CDR3 covers 12 residues. V was shortened by 1 base and J by 15 bases, with 13 bases between the two germline ends. In DNA form, the CDR3 reads TGTGCCAGCAGCTTAGTGGAAACCCAGGGGTTCTTC. It yields the protein CASSLVETQGFF.

This rearrangement joins TRBV12-5 to TRBJ2-3; weak D call: TRBD1 (6 bases). Germline CDR1 and CDR2: LGHNT and FRNRAP. The V end lost 6 bases, the J end lost 1 base, and 14 bases lay between the germline ends. The CDR3 loop spans 15 amino acids. CDR3 coding DNA: TGTGCTAGTGGGGATACAGGGAGTCGCACAGATACGCAGTATTTT. Translated, it gives CASGDTGSRTDTQYF.

The V and J genes are TRBV10-3 and TRBJ2-1, with TRBD1 matching over 7 bases. Germline values: CDR1 ENHRY, CDR2 SYGVKD. Trimming took 5 bases from V and 9 from J; bases not matched to a gene: 4. The CDR3 is made up of 12 amino acids. This chain's CDR3 is CAISTGESEQFF. In DNA form, the CDR3 reads TGTGCCATCAGTACAGGGGAAAGTGAGCAGTTCTTC.